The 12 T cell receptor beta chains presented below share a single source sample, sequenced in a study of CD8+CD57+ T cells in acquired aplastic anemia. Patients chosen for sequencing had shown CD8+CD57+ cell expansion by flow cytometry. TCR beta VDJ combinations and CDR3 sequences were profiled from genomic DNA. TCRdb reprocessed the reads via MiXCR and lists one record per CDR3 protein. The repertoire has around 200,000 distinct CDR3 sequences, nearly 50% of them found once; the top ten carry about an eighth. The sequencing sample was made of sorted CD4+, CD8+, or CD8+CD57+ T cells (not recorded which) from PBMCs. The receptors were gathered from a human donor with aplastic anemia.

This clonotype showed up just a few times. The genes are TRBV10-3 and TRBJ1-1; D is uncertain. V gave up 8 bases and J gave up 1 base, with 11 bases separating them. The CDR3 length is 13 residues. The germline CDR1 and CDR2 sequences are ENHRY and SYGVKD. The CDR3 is CAIGPGKNTEAFF. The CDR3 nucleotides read TGTGCCATCGGGCCAGGTAAGAACACTGAAGCTTTCTTT.

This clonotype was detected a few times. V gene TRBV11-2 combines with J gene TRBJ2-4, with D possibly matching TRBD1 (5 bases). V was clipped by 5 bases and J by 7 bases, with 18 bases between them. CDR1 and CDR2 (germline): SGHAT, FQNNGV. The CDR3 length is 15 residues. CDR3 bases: TGTGCCAGCAGCGCATTAGTAGGGAAGGGGAACATTCAGTACTTC. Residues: CASSALVGKGNIQYF.

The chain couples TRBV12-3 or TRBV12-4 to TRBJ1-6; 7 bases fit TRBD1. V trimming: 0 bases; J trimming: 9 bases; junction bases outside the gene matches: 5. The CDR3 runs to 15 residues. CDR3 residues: CASSLAEGALSPLHF. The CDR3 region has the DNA TGTGCCAGCAGTTTAGCTGAGGGGGCGCTTTCACCCCTCCACTTT.

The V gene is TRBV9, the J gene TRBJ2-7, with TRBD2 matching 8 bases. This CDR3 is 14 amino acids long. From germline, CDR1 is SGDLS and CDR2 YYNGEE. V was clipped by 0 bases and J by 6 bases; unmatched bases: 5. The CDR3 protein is CASSVEAGVGEQYF. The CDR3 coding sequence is TGTGCCAGCAGCGTAGAAGCGGGAGTTGGCGAGCAGTACTTC.

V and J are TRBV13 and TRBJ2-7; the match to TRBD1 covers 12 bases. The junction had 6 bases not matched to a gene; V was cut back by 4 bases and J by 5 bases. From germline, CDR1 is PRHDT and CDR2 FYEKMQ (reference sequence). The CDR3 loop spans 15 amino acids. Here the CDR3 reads CASSSGTGGEDEQYF. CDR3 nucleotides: TGTGCCAGCAGCTCAGGGACAGGGGGCGAAGACGAGCAGTACTTC.

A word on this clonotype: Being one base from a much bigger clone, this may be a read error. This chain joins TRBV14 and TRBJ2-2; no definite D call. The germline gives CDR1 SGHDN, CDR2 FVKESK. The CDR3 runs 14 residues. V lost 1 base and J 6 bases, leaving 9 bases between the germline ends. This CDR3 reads CASSQALRAGELFF. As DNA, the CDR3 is TGTGCCAGCAGCCAAGCCCTTAGAGCCGGGGAGCTGTTTTTT.

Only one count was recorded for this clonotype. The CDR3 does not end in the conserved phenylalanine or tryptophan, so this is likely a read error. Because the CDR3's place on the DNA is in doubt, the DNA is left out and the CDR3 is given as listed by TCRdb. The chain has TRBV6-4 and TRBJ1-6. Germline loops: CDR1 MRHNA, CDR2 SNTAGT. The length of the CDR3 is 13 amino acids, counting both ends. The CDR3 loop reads CASSDREGSPHHL.

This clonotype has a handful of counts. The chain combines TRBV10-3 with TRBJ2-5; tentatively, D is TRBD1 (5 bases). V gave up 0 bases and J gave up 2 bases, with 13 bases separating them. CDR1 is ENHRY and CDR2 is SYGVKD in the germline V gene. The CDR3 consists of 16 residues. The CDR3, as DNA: TGTGCCATCAGTGAGTCAGACTTCAGGGAACAAGAGACCCAGTACTTC. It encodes CAISESDFREQETQYF.

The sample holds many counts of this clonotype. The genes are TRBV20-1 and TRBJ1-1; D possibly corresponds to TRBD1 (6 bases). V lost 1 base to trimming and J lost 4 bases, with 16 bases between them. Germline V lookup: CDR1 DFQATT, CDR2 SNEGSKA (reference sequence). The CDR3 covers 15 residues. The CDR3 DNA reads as TGCAGTGCTAGAGTAGGGGGGCCGGTGAGCACTGAAGCTTTCTTT. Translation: CSARVGGPVSTEAFF.

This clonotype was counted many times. The CDR3 bases are TGTGCCAGCAGCTTCAACAGGGGTGGCCAAGAGACCCAGTACTTC. This codes for CASSFNRGGQETQYF. V gene TRBV11-2 combines with J gene TRBJ2-5; TRBD1 aligns across 7 bases. Germline V gene sequence: CDR1 SGHAT, CDR2 FQNNGV. With V trimmed by 3 bases and J by 1 base, 5 bases remained unmatched. CDR3 length: 15 amino acids.

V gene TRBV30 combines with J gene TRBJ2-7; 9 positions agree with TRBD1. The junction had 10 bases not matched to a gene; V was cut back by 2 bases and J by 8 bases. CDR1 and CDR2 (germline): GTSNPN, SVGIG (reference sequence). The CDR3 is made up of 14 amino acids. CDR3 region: CAWSTGTGKVKQYF. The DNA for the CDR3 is TGTGCCTGGAGTACCGGGACAGGGAAGGTAAAGCAGTACTTC.

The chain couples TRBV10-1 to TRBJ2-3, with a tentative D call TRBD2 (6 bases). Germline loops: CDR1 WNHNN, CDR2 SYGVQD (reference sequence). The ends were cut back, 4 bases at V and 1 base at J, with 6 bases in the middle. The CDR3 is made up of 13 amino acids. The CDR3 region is CASSGGGTDTQYF. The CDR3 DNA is TGCGCCAGCAGTGGGGGGGGCACAGATACGCAGTATTTT.